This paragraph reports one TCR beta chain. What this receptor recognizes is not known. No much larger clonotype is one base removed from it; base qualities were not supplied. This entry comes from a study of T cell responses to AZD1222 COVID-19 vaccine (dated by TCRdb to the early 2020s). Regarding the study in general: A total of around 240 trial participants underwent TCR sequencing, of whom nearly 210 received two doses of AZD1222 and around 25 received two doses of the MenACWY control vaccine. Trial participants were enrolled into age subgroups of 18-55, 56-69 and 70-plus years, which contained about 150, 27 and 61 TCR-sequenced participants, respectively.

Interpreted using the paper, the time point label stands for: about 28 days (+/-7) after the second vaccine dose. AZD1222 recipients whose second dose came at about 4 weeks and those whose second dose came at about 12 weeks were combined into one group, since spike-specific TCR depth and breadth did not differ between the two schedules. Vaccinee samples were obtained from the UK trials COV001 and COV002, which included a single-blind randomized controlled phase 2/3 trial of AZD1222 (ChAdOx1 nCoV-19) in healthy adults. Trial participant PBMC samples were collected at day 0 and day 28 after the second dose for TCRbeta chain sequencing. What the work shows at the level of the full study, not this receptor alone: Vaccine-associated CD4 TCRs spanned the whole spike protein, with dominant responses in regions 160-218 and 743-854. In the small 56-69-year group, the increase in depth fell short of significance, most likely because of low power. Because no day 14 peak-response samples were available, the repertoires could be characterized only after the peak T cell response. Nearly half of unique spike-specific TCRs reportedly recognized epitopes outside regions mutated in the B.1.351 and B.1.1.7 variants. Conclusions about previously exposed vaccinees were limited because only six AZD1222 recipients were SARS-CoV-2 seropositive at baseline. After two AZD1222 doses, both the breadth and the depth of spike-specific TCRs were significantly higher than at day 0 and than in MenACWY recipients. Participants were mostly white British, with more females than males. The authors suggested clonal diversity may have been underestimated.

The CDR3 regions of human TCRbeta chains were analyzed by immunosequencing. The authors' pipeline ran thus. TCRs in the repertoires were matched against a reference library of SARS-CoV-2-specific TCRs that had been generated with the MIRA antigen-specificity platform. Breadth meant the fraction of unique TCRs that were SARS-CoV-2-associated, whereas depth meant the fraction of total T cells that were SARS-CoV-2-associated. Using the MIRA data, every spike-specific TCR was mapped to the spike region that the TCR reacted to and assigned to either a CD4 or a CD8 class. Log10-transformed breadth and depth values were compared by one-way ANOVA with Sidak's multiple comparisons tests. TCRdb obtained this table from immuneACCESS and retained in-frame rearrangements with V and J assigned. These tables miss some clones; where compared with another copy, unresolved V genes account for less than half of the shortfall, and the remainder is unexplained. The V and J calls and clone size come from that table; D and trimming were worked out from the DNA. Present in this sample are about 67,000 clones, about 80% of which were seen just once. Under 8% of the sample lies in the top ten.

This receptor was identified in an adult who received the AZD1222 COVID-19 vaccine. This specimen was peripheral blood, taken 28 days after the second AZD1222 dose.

The CDR3 region: CASSLVAGTGKNTEAFF. The base sequence is TGTGCCAGCAGCTTAGTGGCCGGGACAGGGAAGAACACTGAAGCTTTCTTT. The rearrangement joined TRBV11-2 to TRBJ1-1; TRBD1 fits 9 bases in the junction. Trimming accounts for 1 base at V and 1 base at J, while the number of junction bases matched to no gene is 7. CDR1 SGHAT and CDR2 FQNNGV are derived from the germline V gene. The CDR3 runs 17 amino acids, cysteine and phenylalanine included. CDR3 DNA only is kept here, 51 bases in frame from base 1.